These T cell receptor beta chains were read from a single sample in a study of post-analysis software for immune sequencing data. One entry per CDR3 protein results from TCRdb running MiXCR on the PCR reads. The profile shows 500,000 to 600,000 distinct CDR3 sequences, roughly 47% of them singletons. Sequenced sample: blood. The receptors stem from a girl aged 10 to 17 with multiple sclerosis. Each CDR3 is given with its conserved first and last residue. D genes are given only for firm matches. Not every row has a clone size; where given, it reads once, few, many or a size class.

V gene	clone size	D gene	J gene	CDR3 DNA	CDR3 protein
TRBV6-5	few	-	TRBJ1-5	TGTGCCAGCAGGCCCGTGGGCCAGAGCAATCAGCCCCAGCATTTT	CASRPVGQSNQPQHF
TRBV6-1	-	TRBD1	TRBJ2-7	TGTGCCAGCAGTTCCGACAGGGACAGCTCCTACGAGCAGTACTTC	CASSSDRDSSYEQYF
TRBV24-1	few	-	TRBJ2-7	TGTGCCACCAGTGACGGTACGGAGCAGTACTTC	CATSDGTEQYF
TRBV10-3	few	-	TRBJ2-1	TGTGCCATCAGCACGGGGCTAAGCTCCTACAATGAGCAGTTCTTC	CAISTGLSSYNEQFF
TRBV10-3	-	-	TRBJ2-7	TGTGCCATCGCTAGCTCCTACGAGCAGTACTTC	CAIASSYEQYF
TRBV7-8	few	TRBD1	TRBJ2-1	TGTGCCAGCAGCGGGGGACAGCTCAATGAGCAGTTCTTC	CASSGGQLNEQFF
TRBV10-3	-	TRBD1	TRBJ1-2	TGTGCCATCACCGGGACAGAAAGCTATGGCTACACCTTC	CAITGTESYGYTF
TRBV10-1	-	TRBD2	TRBJ2-1	TGCGCCAGCAGAGAAGCTAGCGGGAGTAATGAGCAGTTCTTC	CASREASGSNEQFF
TRBV20-1	-	-	TRBJ1-1	TGCAGTGCTCCGGGTCGCCCCGGGACGACTGAAGCTTTCTTT	CSAPGRPGTTEAFF
TRBV7-9	-	TRBD1	TRBJ2-7	TGTGCCAGCAGCTTAGCCCCGGGACAGGAATCCTACGAGCAGTACTTC	CASSLAPGQESYEQYF
TRBV4-1	few	TRBD2	TRBJ2-1	TGCGCCAGCAGCCAAGTCGGCGGGAGCCCCAATGAGCAGTTCTTC	CASSQVGGSPNEQFF
TRBV5-6	-	TRBD1	TRBJ2-3	TGTGCCAGCGGGACAGGGGGCGCAGATACGCAGTATTTT	CASGTGGADTQYF
TRBV12-3/TRBV12-4	few	TRBD2	TRBJ2-5	TGTGCCAGCAGTTTAGGAAGTAGCGGGGGCCTGGACGAGACCCAGTACTTC	CASSLGSSGGLDETQYF
TRBV5-8	-	-	TRBJ2-5	TGTGCCAGCAGGACGCGACGCCTAACACAAGAGACCCAGTACTTC	CASRTRRLTQETQYF
TRBV3-1	-	-	TRBJ2-1	TGTGCCAGCAGCCAGATGGCCAGCGGTGAGCAGTTCTTC	CASSQMASGEQFF
TRBV12-3/TRBV12-4	-	-	TRBJ2-1	TGTGCCAGCAGTTTCCAGGGGTTGGCGTACAATGAGCAGTTCTTC	CASSFQGLAYNEQFF
TRBV10-3	once	-	TRBJ1-1	TGTGCCATCAACGGCAGGGTCGACGCTGAAGCTTTCTTT	CAINGRVDAEAFF
TRBV5-1	few	-	TRBJ2-7	TGCGCCAGCAGCTTGGTTGGCCCCAACTACGAGCAGTACTTC	CASSLVGPNYEQYF
TRBV29-1	many	-	TRBJ2-3	TGCAGCGCGGATCAGGGAGCAGATACGCAGTATTTT	CSADQGADTQYF
TRBV5-1	-	-	TRBJ2-6	TGCGCCAGCAGCTTGGCCGGCCAGGGGAGGAACGTCCTGACTTTC	CASSLAGQGRNVLTF
TRBV12-3/TRBV12-4	few	TRBD2	TRBJ2-5	TGTGCCAGCAGCTACAGGACTAGCAAGACCCAGTACTTC	CASSYRTSKTQYF
TRBV5-1	-	-	TRBJ2-1	TGCGCCAGCGGGATGTACTCCTACAATGAGCAGTTCTTC	CASGMYSYNEQFF
TRBV5-5	-	-	TRBJ2-1	TGTGCCAGCAGCGCAACAGGGAGCTCCTACGATGAGCAGTTCTTC	CASSATGSSYDEQFF
TRBV5-1	-	TRBD2	TRBJ2-1	TGCGCCAGCAGCTTGGAACTAGCGGGAGGCCACTACAATGAGCAGTTCTTC	CASSLELAGGHYNEQFF
TRBV5-4	few	TRBD1	TRBJ2-7	TGTGCCAGCACCGACTCGAACAGGGGACAGACCTACGAGCAGTACTTC	CASTDSNRGQTYEQYF
TRBV5-1	-	-	TRBJ1-1	TGCGCCAGCAGCAGTGATTGGAGAACTGAAGCTTTCTTT	CASSSDWRTEAFF
TRBV12-3/TRBV12-4	-	-	TRBJ1-2	TGTGCCAGCAGGCGTGACAGAGCTAACTATGGCTACACCTTC	CASRRDRANYGYTF
TRBV6-6	-	TRBD2	TRBJ2-5	TGTGCCAGCAGCCCCGAGCGGGGTCCACAAGAGACCCAGTACTTC	CASSPERGPQETQYF
TRBV19	-	TRBD1	TRBJ2-7	TGTGCCAGCACCGAGACAGGGGGCATTCGCGAGCAGTACTTC	CASTETGGIREQYF
TRBV12-3/TRBV12-4	few	TRBD1	TRBJ2-1	TGTGCCAGCAGGCTCTCGACAGGGGCGGGTGAGCAGTTCTTC	CASRLSTGAGEQFF
TRBV12-3/TRBV12-4	few	TRBD1	TRBJ2-1	TGTGCCAGCAGGCTTGGACAGGGGGGATACAATGAGCAGTTCTTC	CASRLGQGGYNEQFF
TRBV5-1	few	TRBD1	TRBJ1-2	TGCGCCAGCAGCTTGGCCGGGGGACAGGGGGGCGTTGGCTACACCTTC	CASSLAGGQGGVGYTF
TRBV7-9	-	TRBD2	TRBJ2-3	TGTGCCAGCCTACTAGCGGGAGTGACAGATACGCAGTATTTT	CASLLAGVTDTQYF
TRBV6-4	few	-	TRBJ2-6	TGCGCCAGCAGTGACAGGTCTGGGACCAACGTCCTGACTTTC	CASSDRSGTNVLTF
TRBV10-3	-	TRBD2	TRBJ2-1	TGTGCCATCAGGAGGGGACTAGAGGTCAATGAGCAGTTCTTC	CAIRRGLEVNEQFF
TRBV2	-	-	TRBJ2-1	TGTGCCAGCAGTGTAGACCGACCCACCAATGAGCAGTTCTTC	CASSVDRPTNEQFF
TRBV6-5	-	-	TRBJ1-2	TGTGCCAGCACCCCAAAGCCCGGGGGGCGCAGTGGCTACACCTTC	CASTPKPGGRSGYTF
TRBV10-3	-	TRBD1	TRBJ2-2	TGTGCCATCAGCGCTATCGGACAGGCGGCAGGGGACACCGGGGAGCTGTTTTTT	CAISAIGQAAGDTGELFF
TRBV14	-	TRBD2	TRBJ2-1	TGTGCCAGCAGCTTCAAGAGACTAGCGGGGGGGAAGCTCATACCCGGGCAGTTCTTC	CASSFKRLAGGKLIPGQFF
TRBV5-1	-	TRBD2	TRBJ2-3	TGCGCCAGCCGAGCGGGGGGCTGGACAGATACGCAGTATTTT	CASRAGGWTDTQYF
TRBV7-8	-	-	TRBJ2-3	TGTGCCAGCAGCCCCGTCCCAGATACGCAGTATTTT	CASSPVPDTQYF
TRBV7-8	-	TRBD1	TRBJ2-7	TGTGCCAGCAGCGTAGACAGGGGTTACGAGCAGTACTTC	CASSVDRGYEQYF
TRBV5-1	once	-	TRBJ2-5	TGCGCCAGCAGCTTGGACAGGGAAGGGCGTGAGCAGTACTTC	CASSLDREGREQYF
TRBV7-2	few	-	TRBJ2-7	TGTGCCAGCAGCTTAGGAGGGGGGACATTTCTCTACGAGCAGTACTTC	CASSLGGGTFLYEQYF
TRBV27	-	TRBD1	TRBJ2-1	TGTGCCAGCAAGTACAGGGGTTGGAATGAGCAGTTCTTC	CASKYRGWNEQFF
TRBV5-1	few	-	TRBJ2-7	TGCGCCAGCAGCTTGGAGTCAGCGATCTACGAGCAGTACTTC	CASSLESAIYEQYF
TRBV29-1	-	-	TRBJ1-2	TGCAGCGCCCACCTGAGAGGGGACTATGGCTACACCTTC	CSAHLRGDYGYTF
TRBV7-9	-	-	TRBJ2-1	TGTGCCAGCAGCTTAGCTAACGGGCAAGAGACCCAGTTCTTC	CASSLANGQETQFF
TRBV29-1	-	-	TRBJ2-2	TGCAGCGTTGAAGGACAGCTTAACACCGGGGAGCTGTTTTTT	CSVEGQLNTGELFF
TRBV4-1	-	-	TRBJ2-5	TGCGCCAGCAGCCAAGATCGTAACCAGAACCTGGAGCAGTACTTC	CASSQDRNQNLEQYF